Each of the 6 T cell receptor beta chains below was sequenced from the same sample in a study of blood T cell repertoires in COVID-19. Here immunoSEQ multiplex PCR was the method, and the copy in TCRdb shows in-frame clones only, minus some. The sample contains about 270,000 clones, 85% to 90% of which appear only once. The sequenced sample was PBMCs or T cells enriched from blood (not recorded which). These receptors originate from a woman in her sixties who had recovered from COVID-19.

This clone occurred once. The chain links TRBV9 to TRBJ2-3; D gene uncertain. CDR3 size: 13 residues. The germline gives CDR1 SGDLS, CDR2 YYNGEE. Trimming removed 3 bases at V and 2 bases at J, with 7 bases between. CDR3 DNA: TGTGCCAGCAGCGACATTCTCACAGATACGCAGTATTTT. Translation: CASSDILTDTQYF.

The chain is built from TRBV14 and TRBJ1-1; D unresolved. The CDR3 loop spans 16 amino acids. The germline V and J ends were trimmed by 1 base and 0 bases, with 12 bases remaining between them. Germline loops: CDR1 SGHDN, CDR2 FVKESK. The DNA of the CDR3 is TGTGCCAGCAGCCAAGGATTGCGCACTTTGAACACTGAAGCTTTCTTT. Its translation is CASSQGLRTLNTEAFF.

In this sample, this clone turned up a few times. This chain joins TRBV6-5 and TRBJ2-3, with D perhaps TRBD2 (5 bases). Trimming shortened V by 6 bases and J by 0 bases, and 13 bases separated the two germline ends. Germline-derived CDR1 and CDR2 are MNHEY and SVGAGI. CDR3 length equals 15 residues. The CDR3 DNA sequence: TGTGCCAGCAGCTGGAGGTCGACTAGCACAGATACGCAGTATTTT. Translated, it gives CASSWRSTSTDTQYF.

This chain's CDR3 is CASSRTGLSSPLHF. The CDR3 bases are TGTGCCAGCAGCCGGACAGGGTTAAGTTCACCCCTCCACTTT. The chain has TRBV6-5 and TRBJ1-6, with 8 bases identical to TRBD1. The CDR3 sequence is 14 residues long. Germline CDR1 reads MNHEY; CDR2 reads SVGAGI. V shed 6 bases, J shed 9 bases, and the junction held 7 bases outside the gene matches.

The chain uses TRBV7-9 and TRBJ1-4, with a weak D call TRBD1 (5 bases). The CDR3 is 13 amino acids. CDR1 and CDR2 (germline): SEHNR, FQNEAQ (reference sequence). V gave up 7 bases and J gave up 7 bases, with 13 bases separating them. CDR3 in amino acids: CASIGHSGEKLFF. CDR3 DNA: TGTGCCAGCATCGGACACTCGGGTGAAAAACTGTTTTTT.

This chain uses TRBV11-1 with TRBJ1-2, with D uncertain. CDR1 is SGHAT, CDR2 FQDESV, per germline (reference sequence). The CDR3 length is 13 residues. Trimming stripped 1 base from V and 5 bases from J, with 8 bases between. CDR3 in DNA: TGTGCCAGCAGCTTAGGGCAGGCATATGGCTACACCTTC. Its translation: CASSLGQAYGYTF.